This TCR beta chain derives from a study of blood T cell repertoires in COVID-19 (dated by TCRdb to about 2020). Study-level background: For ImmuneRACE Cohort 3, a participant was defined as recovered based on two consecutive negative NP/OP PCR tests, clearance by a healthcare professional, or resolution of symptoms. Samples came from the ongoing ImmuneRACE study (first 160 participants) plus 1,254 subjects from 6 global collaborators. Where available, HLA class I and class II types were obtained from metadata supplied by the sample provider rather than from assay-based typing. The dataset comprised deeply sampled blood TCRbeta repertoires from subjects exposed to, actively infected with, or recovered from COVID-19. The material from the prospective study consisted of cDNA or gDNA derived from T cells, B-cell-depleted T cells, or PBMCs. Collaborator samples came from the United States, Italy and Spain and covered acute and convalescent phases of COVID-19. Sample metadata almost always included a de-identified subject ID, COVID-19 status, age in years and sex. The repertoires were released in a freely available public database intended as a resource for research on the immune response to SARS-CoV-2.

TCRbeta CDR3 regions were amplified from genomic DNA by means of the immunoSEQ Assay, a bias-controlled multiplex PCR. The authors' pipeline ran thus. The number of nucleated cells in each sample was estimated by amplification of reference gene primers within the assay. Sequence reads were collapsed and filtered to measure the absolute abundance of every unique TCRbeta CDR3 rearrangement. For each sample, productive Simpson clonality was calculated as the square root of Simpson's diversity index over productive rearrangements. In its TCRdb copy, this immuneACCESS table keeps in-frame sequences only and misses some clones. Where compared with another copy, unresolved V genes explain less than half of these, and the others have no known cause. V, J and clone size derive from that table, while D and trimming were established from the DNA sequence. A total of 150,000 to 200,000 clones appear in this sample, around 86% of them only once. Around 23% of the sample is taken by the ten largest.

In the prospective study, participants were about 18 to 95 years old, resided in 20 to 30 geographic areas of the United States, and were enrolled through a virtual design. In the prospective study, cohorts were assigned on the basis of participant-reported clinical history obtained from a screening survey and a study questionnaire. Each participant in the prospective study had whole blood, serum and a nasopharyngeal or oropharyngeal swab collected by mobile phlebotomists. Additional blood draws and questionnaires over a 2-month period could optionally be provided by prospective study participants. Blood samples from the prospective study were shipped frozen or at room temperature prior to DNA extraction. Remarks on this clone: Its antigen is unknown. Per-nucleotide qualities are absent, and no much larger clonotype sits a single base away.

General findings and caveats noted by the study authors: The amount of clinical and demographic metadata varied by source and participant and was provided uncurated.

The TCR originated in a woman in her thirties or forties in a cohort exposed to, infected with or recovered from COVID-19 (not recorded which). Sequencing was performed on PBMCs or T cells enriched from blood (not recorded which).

Read as DNA, the sequence is TGCAGCGAGAGTCGGGGGGCGGGAGGCTACACCTTC. The translation is CSESRGAGGYTF. The V and J segments used are TRBV29-1 and TRBJ1-2; tentative D gene TRBD1, with 6 bases matching. Its CDR3 holds 12 amino acids, cysteine through phenylalanine. Only the CDR3 DNA stays, 36 bases, in frame from base 1. V is clipped by 7 bases and J by 8 bases, and the sequence between their germline boundaries is 17 bases long. The germline V gene yields SQVTM for CDR1 and ANQGSEA for CDR2.